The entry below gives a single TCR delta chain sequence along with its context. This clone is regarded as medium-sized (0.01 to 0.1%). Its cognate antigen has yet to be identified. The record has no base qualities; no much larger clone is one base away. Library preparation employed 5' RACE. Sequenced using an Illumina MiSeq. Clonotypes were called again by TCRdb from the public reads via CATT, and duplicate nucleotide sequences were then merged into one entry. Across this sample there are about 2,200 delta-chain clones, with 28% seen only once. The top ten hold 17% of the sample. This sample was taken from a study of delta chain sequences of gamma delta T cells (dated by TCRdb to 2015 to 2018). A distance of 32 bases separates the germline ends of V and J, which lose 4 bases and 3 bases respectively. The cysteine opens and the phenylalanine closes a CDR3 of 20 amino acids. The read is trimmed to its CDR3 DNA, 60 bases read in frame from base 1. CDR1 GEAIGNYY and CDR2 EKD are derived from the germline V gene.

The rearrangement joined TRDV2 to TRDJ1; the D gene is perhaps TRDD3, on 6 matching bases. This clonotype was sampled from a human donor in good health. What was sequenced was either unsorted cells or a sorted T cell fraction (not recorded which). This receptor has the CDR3 CACDSVGDGYAPGGPDKLIF. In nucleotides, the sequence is TGTGCCTGTGATTCGGTCGGGGATGGTTACGCCCCAGGGGGACCCGATAAACTCATCTTT.